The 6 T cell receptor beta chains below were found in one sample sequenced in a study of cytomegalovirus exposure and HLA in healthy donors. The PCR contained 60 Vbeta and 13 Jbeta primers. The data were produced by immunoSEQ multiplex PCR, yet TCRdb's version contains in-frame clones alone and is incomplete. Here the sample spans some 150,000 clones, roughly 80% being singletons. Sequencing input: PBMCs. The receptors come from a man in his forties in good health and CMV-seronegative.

CDR3 residues: CASSPPGTIFYNEQFF. For the CDR3, the DNA is TGCGCCAGCAGCCCCCCGGGGACTATATTCTACAATGAGCAGTTCTTC. The rearrangement joins TRBV4-1 to TRBJ2-1; 7 bases line up with TRBD2. In germline, CDR1 is MGHRA, CDR2 YSYEKL. With V trimmed by 4 bases and J by 3 bases, 9 bases remained unmatched. There are 16 residues in the CDR3.

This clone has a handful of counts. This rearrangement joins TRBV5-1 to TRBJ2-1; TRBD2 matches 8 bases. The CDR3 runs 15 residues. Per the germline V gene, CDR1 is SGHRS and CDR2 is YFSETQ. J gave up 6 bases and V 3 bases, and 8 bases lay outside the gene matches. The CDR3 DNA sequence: TGCGCCAGCAGCTCAGGGACTAGAACCCCCAATGAGCAGTTCTTC. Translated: CASSSGTRTPNEQFF.

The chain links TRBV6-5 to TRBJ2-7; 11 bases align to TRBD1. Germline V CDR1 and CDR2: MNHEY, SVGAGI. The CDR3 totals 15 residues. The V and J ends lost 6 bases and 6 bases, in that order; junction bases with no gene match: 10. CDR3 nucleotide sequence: TGTGCCAGCAGCCCCCGGACAGGGGGCCCTTTCGAGCAGTACTTC. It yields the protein CASSPRTGGPFEQYF.

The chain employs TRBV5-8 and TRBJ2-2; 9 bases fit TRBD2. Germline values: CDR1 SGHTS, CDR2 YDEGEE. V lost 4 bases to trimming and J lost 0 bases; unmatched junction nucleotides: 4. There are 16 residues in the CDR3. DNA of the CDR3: TGTGCCAGCAGCCATAGCGGGGGCGCGAACACCGGGGAGCTGTTTTTT. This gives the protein CASSHSGGANTGELFF.

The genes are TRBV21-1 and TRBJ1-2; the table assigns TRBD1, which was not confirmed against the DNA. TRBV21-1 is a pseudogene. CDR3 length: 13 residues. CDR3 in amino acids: CASTGTGEDGYTF. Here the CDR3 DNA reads TGTGCCAGCACTGGGACAGGGGAAGATGGCTACACCTTC.

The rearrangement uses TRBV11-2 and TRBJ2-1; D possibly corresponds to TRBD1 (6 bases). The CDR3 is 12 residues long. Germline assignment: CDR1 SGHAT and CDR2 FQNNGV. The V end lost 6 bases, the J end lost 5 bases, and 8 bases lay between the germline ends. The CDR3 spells CASSWDNNEQFF. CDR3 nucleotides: TGTGCCAGCAGTTGGGACAACAATGAGCAGTTCTTC.